This T cell receptor (beta chain) was documented in a study of T cells in women clearing cervical HPV infection. Overall study: HLA type stays a possible confounder, typing being limited.

immunoSEQ multiplex PCR used an average of about 1,200 ng genomic DNA. Using immunoSEQ multiplex PCR, the repertoire was profiled, and TCRdb retains in-frame clones only, with some absent. In total, the table holds about 22,000 clones. A note on this clone: The read gets to within 3 residues of the CDR3 end, and the germline J gene fills in the rest.

Germline V gene sequence: CDR1 GTSNPN, CDR2 SVGIG (reference sequence). CDR3 length equals 15 residues. The chain employs TRBV30 and TRBJ1-2; D is uncertain. Sequencing was done on a sample of blood buffy coat. This sequence originates from a woman between 18 and 70 years old with a cervical HPV16 infection that either progressed to CIN3+ or cleared (not recorded which). The CDR3 DNA, read in part, is TGTGCCTGGAGTGTACCGGGGATACCTTACAATGAC. Protein sequence: CAWSVPGIPYND. The full CDR3 reads CAWSVPGIPYNDYTF.